This T cell receptor (beta chain) derives from a study of CXCR3-negative and CXCR3-positive naive CD8 T cells. Study as a whole: Per-library TRB read counts averaged about 1.5 +/- 0.3 million, adding up to 130 million to 150 million in total. Study results and limitations: Memory, not naive, CXCR3-negative and CXCR3-positive cells differed in TRBV-TRBJ usage. More hydrophobic TRB CDR3s were found in CXCR3-positive naive cells than in CXCR3-negative naive cells.

The TRB cDNA libraries were prepared by 5' RACE with UMI labels. TCRdb reanalyzed the 5' RACE reads, giving one entry per CDR3 protein sequence and no DNA. The repertoire table contains 90,000 to 150,000 distinct CDR3 sequences. Sorting yielded triplicates of 300,000 cells for each CD8+ T cell subset. Concerning this clonotype itself: Antigen unknown.

This CDR3 has 14 amino acids. CDR1 and CDR2 (germline): MDHEN, SYDVKM. Sequenced material: naive CXCR3+ CD8+ T cells from blood. Subset meaning: CD45RO-CCR7+CD27+CD95- naive CD8+ T cells expressing CXCR3 (TNR3+). This TCR derives from a human donor in good health. Some clones in this sample may be carry-over from other donors' samples. V usage is TRBV28 and J usage is TRBJ2-1; TCRdb returns TRBD1, unconfirmable since there is no DNA. CDR3 protein: CASKRQSDVNEQFF.